These 21 T cell receptor beta chains share one sample of origin, sequenced in a study of blood T cell repertoires in COVID-19. The protocol was immunoSEQ multiplex PCR, while the TCRdb copy is restricted to in-frame clones and leaves out a portion. The sample yields approximately 140,000 clones, roughly 78% seen once. The sequencing sample was made of peripheral blood. The source of these receptors is a man in his 60s with acute or convalescent COVID-19.

The chain employs TRBV28 and TRBJ2-7, with TRBD1 matching 7 bases. This CDR3 contains 15 residues. J gave up 2 bases and V 5 bases, and 9 bases lay outside the gene matches. From germline, CDR1 is MDHEN and CDR2 SYDVKM. CDR3 sequence reads: CASSPGQSKAYEQYF. The CDR3 DNA reads as TGTGCCAGCAGTCCGGGACAGTCTAAAGCCTACGAGCAGTACTTC.

The V and J genes are TRBV27 and TRBJ2-7; 10 bases map to TRBD1. CDR1 and CDR2 from the germline V gene are MNHEY and SMNVEV (reference sequence). CDR3 size: 12 residues. V was pared by 8 bases and J by 6 bases, with 4 bases of the junction left unmatched. CDR3 sequence reads: CASGDRGGEQYF. The CDR3 nucleotides read TGTGCCAGCGGGGACAGGGGAGGCGAGCAGTACTTC.

This chain joins TRBV19 and TRBJ2-4, with TRBD2 identical over 12 bases. The CDR3 is 17 residues long. Unmatched junction bases numbered 14, after V lost 5 bases and J lost 9 bases. Germline CDR1 is LNHDA and CDR2 is SQIVND (reference sequence). CDR3 DNA sequence: TGTGCCAGTAGTTCCCGAGGACTAGCGGGAAGGAAGGGCATTCAGTACTTC. It specifies CASSSRGLAGRKGIQYF.

This clone was detected once. The chain combines TRBV7-9 with TRBJ2-1, with 7 positions matching TRBD1. Trimming removed 0 bases from V and 7 bases from J; junction bases left unmatched: 6. The CDR3 runs to 15 residues. Germline CDR1 and CDR2: SEHNR and FQNEAQ (reference sequence). The CDR3 DNA follows: TGTGCCAGCAGCTTAGCCGACAGGGTAGTTAATGAGCAGTTCTTC. Translating it yields CASSLADRVVNEQFF.

This clone was counted a few times. The chain combines TRBV29-1 with TRBJ2-3; D remains ambiguous. Germline values: CDR1 SQVTM, CDR2 ANQGSEA. This CDR3 is built from 14 residues. V was pared by 0 bases and J by 0 bases, with 7 bases between. CDR3 DNA sequence: TGCAGCGTTGAAGATCTAGGTAGCACAGATACGCAGTATTTT. Its translation: CSVEDLGSTDTQYF.

The chain has TRBV6-1 and TRBJ2-3; 7 bases line up with TRBD2. The CDR3 loop spans 18 amino acids. Looked up from germline, CDR1 is MNHNS and CDR2 is SASEGT. The junction had 9 bases not matched to a gene; V was cut back by 0 bases and J by 0 bases. This CDR3 reads CASSEAVRVGGSTDTQYF. CDR3 DNA sequence: TGTGCCAGCAGTGAAGCCGTTCGAGTGGGAGGGAGCACAGATACGCAGTATTTT.

The chain is built from TRBV19 and TRBJ1-2, with 9 bases matching TRBD1. The trim removed 5 bases at V and 12 bases at J, leaving 13 bases unmatched. CDR1 and CDR2 (germline): LNHDA, SQIVND (reference sequence). The CDR3 runs 14 residues. The CDR3 nucleotides read TGTGCCAGTAGTTTTCCGGGACAGGGTGTAAGAAACACCTTC. Translating gives CASSFPGQGVRNTF.

The genes are TRBV7-8 and TRBJ2-3; 9 bases fit TRBD2. Per the germline V gene, CDR1 is SGHVS and CDR2 is FQNEAQ. The CDR3 loop spans 16 amino acids. V lost 1 base to trimming and J lost 7 bases; unmatched junction nucleotides: 9. CDR3 residues: CASSLVNSGSKNTQYF. The CDR3, as DNA: TGTGCCAGCAGCTTAGTAAATAGCGGGAGTAAAAATACGCAGTATTTT.

CDR3 protein: CASSYVGGPRDTQYF. CDR3 nucleotide sequence: TGTGCCAGCAGTTATGTGGGAGGGCCTAGGGATACGCAGTATTTT. The chain couples TRBV6-2 or TRBV6-3 to TRBJ2-3, with 7 bases identical to TRBD2. CDR1 and CDR2 (germline): MNHEY, SVGEGT. The CDR3 totals 15 residues. V shed 3 bases and J 6 bases; nucleotides not matched to a gene: 9.

The chain links TRBV12-3 or TRBV12-4 to TRBJ1-5, with D possibly TRBD1 on 6 matching bases. V lost 6 bases to trimming and J lost 6 bases, with 9 bases between them. The CDR3 extends over 12 amino acids. Written as DNA, the CDR3 is TGTGCCAGCAGCCAGGGGAGTCAGCCCCAGCATTTT. Translating gives CASSQGSQPQHF.

This clone has a single count. This chain connects TRBV27 to TRBJ1-6, with D tentatively TRBD1 (5 bases). Trimming removed 5 bases at V and 3 bases at J, with 20 bases between. The CDR3 is 18 amino acids. Looked up from germline, CDR1 is MNHEY and CDR2 is SMNVEV (reference sequence). CDR3 DNA sequence: TGTGCCAGCAGTCCGTTAACTAGCTCGACAGTCTATAATTCACCCCTCCACTTT. It codes for CASSPLTSSTVYNSPLHF.

The chain recombines TRBV7-2 with TRBJ1-1; D not resolved. CDR3 length equals 13 residues. Trimming pared 5 bases from V and 8 bases from J, leaving 15 bases between. Germline V CDR1 and CDR2: SGHTA, FQGNSA. The CDR3 reads CASSPRLVSEAFF. CDR3 nucleotides: TGTGCCAGCAGCCCCCGACTGGTATCCGAAGCTTTCTTT.

CDR3 in amino acids: CASSEGQGKDQPQHF. The DNA of the CDR3 is TGTGCCAGCAGCGAGGGACAGGGGAAGGATCAGCCCCAGCATTTT. The chain couples TRBV11-1 to TRBJ1-5, with 10 bases aligning to TRBD1. Germline CDR1 and CDR2: SGHAT and FQDESV (reference sequence). The CDR3 runs to 15 residues. V trimming: 5 bases; J trimming: 5 bases; junction bases outside the gene matches: 6.

The V and J genes are TRBV28 and TRBJ1-5; 7 bases fit TRBD1. The V and J ends lost 6 bases and 2 bases, in that order; junction bases with no gene match: 7. The CDR3 sequence is 15 residues long. Germline V gene data show CDR1 as MDHEN and CDR2 as SYDVKM. CDR3 sequence: CASSLEQGRNQPQHF. CDR3 in DNA: TGTGCCAGCAGCTTGGAACAGGGGCGCAATCAGCCCCAGCATTTT.

The V and J genes are TRBV28 and TRBJ1-5; D gene uncertain. V lost 3 bases and J 4 bases, leaving 13 bases between the germline ends. The length of the CDR3 is 15 residues. CDR1 and CDR2 (germline): MDHEN, SYDVKM. The CDR3 region is CASSFGQVINQPQHF. The CDR3 DNA reads as TGTGCCAGCAGTTTTGGGCAGGTGATTAATCAGCCCCAGCATTTT.

For the CDR3, the DNA is TGTGCCAGCAGATTCGGACAGCTCAGCACAGATACGCAGTATTTT. Translated: CASRFGQLSTDTQYF. The chain carries TRBV2 and TRBJ2-3, with D possibly being TRBD1 (6 bases). V was clipped by 6 bases and J by 0 bases, with 13 bases between them. CDR3 length: 15 amino acids. CDR1 is SNHLY, CDR2 FYNNEI, per germline.

In its sample, this clone was seen a few times. This chain uses TRBV19 with TRBJ2-2, with 11 bases that match TRBD1. This CDR3 is built from 17 residues. The V gene's germline CDR1 is LNHDA and CDR2 SQIVND (reference sequence). With 8 bases clipped from V and 6 bases from J, the junction kept 14 bases outside the gene matches. CDR3 in amino acids: CASHPKGGQGVAGELFF. DNA of the CDR3: TGTGCCAGTCACCCGAAGGGGGGACAGGGGGTCGCCGGGGAGCTGTTTTTT.

J is TRBJ2-7 and V is TRBV9; TRBD2 might be the D (5 bases). Germline V CDR1 and CDR2: SGDLS, YYNGEE. V was pared by 1 base and J by 7 bases, with 15 bases between. This CDR3 contains 14 residues. In DNA, the CDR3 is TGTGCCAGCAGCGTAACAGTATCGGGATTTGAGCAGTACTTC. Its protein product is CASSVTVSGFEQYF. The variable domain in full, with the rest retrieved from reference TRBV9 and TRBJ2-7, is DSGVTQTPKHLITATGQRVTLRCSPRSGDLSVYWYQQSLDQGLQFLIQYYNGEERAKGNILERFSAQQFPDLHSELNLSSLELGDSALYFCASSVTVSGFEQYFGPGTRLTVT.

The chain carries TRBV5-6 and TRBJ2-7; no clear D gene. The CDR3 is 14 amino acids. Trimming left V 0 bases short and J 0 bases short, with 7 bases between. CDR1 is SGHDT and CDR2 is YYEEEE in the germline V gene. The CDR3 sequence is CASSLGWSSYEQYF. The CDR3 nucleotides are TGTGCCAGCAGCTTGGGCTGGAGCTCCTACGAGCAGTACTTC.

This clone appeared once. J is TRBJ2-1 and V is TRBV7-6; 13 bases are a match to TRBD2. The CDR3 is made up of 16 amino acids. CDR1 and CDR2 (germline): SGHVS, FNYEAQ. With V trimmed by 5 bases and J by 7 bases, 8 bases remained unmatched. The CDR3 DNA follows: TGTGCCAGCAGCCCAGGGACTAGCGGGACACGGAATGAGCAGTTCTTC. It yields the protein CASSPGTSGTRNEQFF.

The chain links TRBV5-1 to TRBJ1-1, with 9 bases identical to TRBD1. Trimming cost V 2 bases and J 5 bases; bases outside gene matches: 4. Germline CDR1 SGHRS, CDR2 YFSETQ. The CDR3 has 14 amino acids. The CDR3 spells CASSFQGQGTEAFF. For the CDR3, the DNA is TGCGCCAGCAGCTTCCAAGGACAGGGGACTGAAGCTTTCTTT.